The 19 T cell receptor beta chains listed next were all sequenced from one sample in a study of OX40 agonist ivuxolimab in advanced cancers. TCRdb's table, derived via immunoSEQ multiplex PCR, lists solely in-frame clones and lacks some. The data contain 50,000 to 80,000 clones, roughly nine tenths of them singletons. The sample here was CD4+ or CD8+ T cells sorted from blood, taken in a trial of the OX40 agonist ivuxolimab. The receptors come from an adult with an advanced solid tumor such as melanoma, head and neck, liver or kidney cancer.

The rearrangement uses TRBV6-4 and TRBJ1-1, with unresolved D. The CDR3 loop spans 13 amino acids. V shed 2 bases and J shed 1 base, with 5 bases lying between them. CDR1 is MRHNA and CDR2 is SNTAGT in the germline V gene. The CDR3 spells CASSDGENTEAFF. CDR3 DNA sequence: TGTGCCAGCAGTGACGGGGAGAACACTGAAGCTTTCTTT.

This chain uses TRBV5-4 with TRBJ1-2, with D perhaps matching TRBD1 (6 bases). Germline V gene sequence: CDR1 SGHNT, CDR2 YYREEE (reference sequence). V lost 1 base, J lost 7 bases, and 14 bases lay in between. The CDR3 covers 14 residues. The CDR3 bases are TGTGCCAGCAGCTTGAAGGGGGTCTTAGCTGGCTACACCTTC. This codes for CASSLKGVLAGYTF.

The chain combines TRBV7-3 with TRBJ1-2; weak D call: TRBD1 (5 bases). Trimming cost V 5 bases and J 4 bases, with 11 bases left between them. The CDR3 runs 13 residues. CDR1 and CDR2 from the germline V gene are SGHTA and FQGTGA. The CDR3 is CASSPQGAYGYTF. CDR3 nucleotide sequence: TGTGCCAGCAGCCCTCAAGGGGCCTATGGCTACACCTTC.

As for this clone: Different DNA sequences within this sample yield the same CDR3. This chain joins TRBV5-1 and TRBJ2-5; 9 bases fit TRBD1. Near its end, the DNA agrees better with TRBJ2-7, so the J call may be wrong. The length of the CDR3 is 15 residues. Germline loops: CDR1 SGHRS, CDR2 YFSETQ. The CDR3 DNA reads as TGCGCCAGCAGCTTGGAGGGACAGGGTGCCTACGAGCAGTACTTC. This sequence encodes CASSLEGQGAYEQYF.

The chain employs TRBV15 and TRBJ1-4; unclear D gene. The CDR3 has 16 amino acids. Germline loops: CDR1 LNHNV, CDR2 YYDKDF (reference sequence). The germline V and J ends were trimmed by 0 bases and 4 bases, with 12 bases remaining between them. The CDR3 DNA sequence: TGTGCCACCAGCAGAGATTTGGGTGTCCTTAATGAAAAACTGTTTTTT. It encodes CATSRDLGVLNEKLFF.

The rearrangement links TRBV5-5 to TRBJ2-7; possible D gene TRBD1, 6 bases. V lost 0 bases, J lost 3 bases, and 10 bases lay in between. The germline V gene encodes CDR1 SGHKS and CDR2 YYEKEE (reference sequence). The CDR3 extends over 14 amino acids. DNA of the CDR3: TGTGCCAGCAGCTTGGGTCAGGGGTACTACGAGCAGTACTTC. Translated: CASSLGQGYYEQYF.

This clone was found once. As DNA, the CDR3 is TGTGCCAGCAGCGTAGGGCAGGCTAACGGAGAGACCCAGTACTTC. It specifies CASSVGQANGETQYF. The chain combines TRBV9 with TRBJ2-5; D is ambiguous. This CDR3 is built from 15 residues. Germline V gene lookup returns CDR1 SGDLS and CDR2 YYNGEE. Trimming took off 0 bases at V and 4 bases at J, with 13 bases between the two ends.

The CDR3 DNA follows: TGTGCCAGCAGTGAAGCCCCGACAGGGCCCTACGAGCAGTACTTC. Translation gives CASSEAPTGPYEQYF. The rearrangement uses TRBV6-1 and TRBJ2-7; 7 nucleotides match TRBD1. Germline V lookup: CDR1 MNHNS, CDR2 SASEGT. J was trimmed by 2 bases and V by 0 bases; bases with no gene match: 4. This CDR3 comprises 15 residues.

This sequence joins TRBV6-1 and TRBJ1-2, with D unresolved. Germline assignment: CDR1 MNHNS and CDR2 SASEGT. CDR3 length: 12 residues. Trimming removed 10 bases from V and 0 bases from J, with 9 bases in between. The CDR3 region is CAIRRANYGYTF. The CDR3 nucleotides are TGTGCCATCAGACGAGCTAACTATGGCTACACCTTC.

The CDR3 protein is CASSQGRVRAQYF. CDR3 bases: TGTGCCAGCAGCCAAGGCCGAGTACGCGCGCAGTATTTT. The V call is TRBV4-2, the J call TRBJ2-3; the D is unclear. Germline values: CDR1 LGHNA, CDR2 YNFKEQ. This CDR3 is built from 13 residues. The V end lost 1 base, the J end lost 10 bases, and 12 bases lay between the germline ends.

V is TRBV7-2 and J is TRBJ2-1; D possibly matches TRBD1 or TRBD2 (5 bases each). Germline V lookup: CDR1 SGHTA, CDR2 FQGNSA. CDR3 length: 16 amino acids. The V end was cut by 4 bases, the J end by 8 bases, with 21 bases between. CDR3 region: CASSSTTPGPRHEQFF. Written as DNA, the CDR3 is TGTGCCAGCAGCTCCACCACACCGGGACCCCGCCATGAGCAGTTCTTC.

The genes are TRBV4-1 and TRBJ2-2, with 12 nucleotides matching TRBD2. Germline-derived CDR1 and CDR2 are MGHRA and YSYEKL. Losses at the gene ends were 1 base for V and 6 bases for J; bases not matched to a gene: 3. This CDR3 is built from 16 residues. CDR3 region: CASSQGLAGVAGELFF. CDR3 nucleotides: TGCGCCAGCAGCCAAGGACTAGCGGGAGTAGCCGGGGAGCTGTTTTTT.

In its sample, this clone was seen once. The chain is built from TRBV28 and TRBJ1-4; D possibly corresponds to TRBD1 (5 bases). The CDR3 totals 13 residues. Germline V lookup: CDR1 MDHEN, CDR2 SYDVKM. The V end lost 3 bases, the J end lost 12 bases, and 14 bases lay between the germline ends. The CDR3 DNA sequence: TGTGCCAGCAGTTTTTGGGACCGATGGGAACTGTTTTTT. Translating it yields CASSFWDRWELFF. The variable domain in full, completed from reference TRBV28 and TRBJ1-4, reads DVKVTQSSRYLVKRTGEKVFLECVQDMDHENMFWYRQDPGLGLRLIYFSYDVKMKEKGDIPEGYSVSREKKERFSLILESASTNQTSMYLCASSFWDRWELFFGSGTQLSVL.

This CDR3 is CASIRGGTEAFF. In DNA form, the CDR3 reads TGTGCCAGCATTCGGGGCGGGACTGAAGCTTTCTTT. The gene calls are TRBV6-5 and TRBJ1-1; the D gene is possibly TRBD1 (5 bases). V lost 7 bases, J lost 5 bases, and 11 bases lay in between. CDR1 MNHEY and CDR2 SVGAGI come from the germline V gene. The CDR3 is made up of 12 amino acids.

This chain joins TRBV5-1 and TRBJ1-2; 7 bases fit TRBD1. Germline V gives CDR1 SGHRS, CDR2 YFSETQ. The CDR3 consists of 15 residues. The V and J ends lost 1 base and 3 bases, in that order; junction bases with no gene match: 6. CDR3 protein: CASSLSPGQDYGYTF. CDR3 coding DNA: TGCGCCAGCAGCTTGTCCCCCGGACAGGACTATGGCTACACCTTC.

The genes are TRBV7-3 and TRBJ1-5; tentatively, D is TRBD1 (6 bases). CDR3 length: 14 residues. Looked up from germline, CDR1 is SGHTA and CDR2 is FQGTGA. V lost 4 bases and J lost 5, with 12 bases in between. The CDR3: CASSSRTADQPQHF. The DNA for the CDR3 is TGTGCCAGCAGCTCCCGGACAGCCGATCAGCCCCAGCATTTT. Full variable domain (missing parts from reference TRBV7-3 and TRBJ1-5): GAGVSQTPSNKVTEKGKYVELRCDPISGHTALYWYRQSLGQGPEFLIYFQGTGAADDSGLPNDRFFAVRPEGSVSTLKIQRTERGDSAVYLCASSSRTADQPQHFGDGTRLSIL.

This clone has a handful of counts. The V gene is TRBV7-9, the J gene TRBJ2-1; D remains unclear. Trimming shortened V by 1 base and J by 10 bases, and 8 bases separated the two germline ends. CDR3 size: 12 residues. Germline CDR1 and CDR2: SEHNR and FQNEAQ (reference sequence). In nucleotides, the CDR3 is TGTGCCAGCAGCTTAGAGAGTGGGGAGCAGTTCTTC. It is translated as CASSLESGEQFF.

This chain uses TRBV10-1 with TRBJ2-1; 8 bases are shared with TRBD2. This CDR3 region has 16 residues. From germline, CDR1 is WNHNN and CDR2 SYGVQD (reference sequence). V gave up 0 bases and J gave up 4 bases; unmatched junction bases: 5. The CDR3: CASSESISGAYNEQFF. The CDR3 coding sequence is TGCGCCAGCAGTGAGTCGATTAGCGGGGCATACAATGAGCAGTTCTTC.

The rearrangement links TRBV18 to TRBJ2-7; no clear D gene. V was cut by 2 bases and J by 0 bases, with 11 bases left in between. The CDR3 consists of 15 residues. Per germline, CDR1 KGHSH and CDR2 LQKENI. CDR3 nucleotide sequence: TGTGCCAGCTCACCATTAGGCCTAAGCTCCTACGAGCAGTACTTC. As protein: CASSPLGLSSYEQYF. The whole variable domain, filled in from reference TRBV18 and TRBJ2-7, reads NAGVMQNPRHLVRRRGQEARLRCSPMKGHSHVYWYRQLPEEGLKFMVYLQKENIIDESGMPKERFSAEFPKEGPSILRIQQVVRGDSAAYFCASSPLGLSSYEQYFGPGTRLTVT.